These 29 T cell receptor beta chains were all obtained from the same sample, sequenced in a study of cytomegalovirus exposure and HLA in healthy donors. Both 60 Vbeta primers and 13 Jbeta primers went into the PCR. Measured with immunoSEQ multiplex PCR; TCRdb has only the in-frame clones, and not every one. This sample contains 80,000 or so clones. The specimen was PBMCs. The receptors here all came from a man aged 50-59 years in good health and CMV-seropositive.

V and J are TRBV6-4 and TRBJ1-1, with D possibly being TRBD1 (6 bases). This CDR3 contains 14 residues. The germline gives CDR1 MRHNA, CDR2 SNTAGT. The ends were cut back, 9 bases at V and 0 bases at J, with 14 bases in the middle. The CDR3 reads CASKGGNLNTEAFF. The CDR3 DNA sequence: TGTGCCAGTAAGGGGGGGAACCTGAACACTGAAGCTTTCTTT.

The chain couples TRBV6-5 to TRBJ2-7; 8 nucleotides agree with TRBD1. Germline assignment: CDR1 MNHEY and CDR2 SVGAGI. The J segment lost 3 bases and the V segment lost 4 bases, leaving 8 bases of the junction unmatched. The CDR3 length is 15 residues. The CDR3 reads CASSSRQGANYEQYV. The CDR3 nucleotides read TGTGCCAGCAGTTCGAGGCAGGGGGCCAACTACGAGCAGTACGTC.

CDR3 sequence (DNA): TGCGCCAGCAGCTTGGGTGGGGGCGCATCTGGCTACACCTTC. This translates into CASSLGGGASGYTF. V gene TRBV5-1 combines with J gene TRBJ1-2; TRBD1 might be the D (6 bases). The CDR3 runs 14 residues. The V gene lost 0 bases and the J gene lost 7 bases, with 13 bases spanning the gap. CDR1 is SGHRS and CDR2 is YFSETQ in the germline V gene.

The chain has TRBV7-2 and TRBJ2-7, with TRBD1 matching over 12 bases. V shed 3 bases, J shed 5 bases, and the junction held 11 bases outside the gene matches. This CDR3 is built from 17 residues. Germline V gene lookup returns CDR1 SGHTA and CDR2 FQGNSA. CDR3 residues: CASSFDDPGTGGDEQYV. CDR3 DNA sequence: TGTGCCAGCAGCTTCGACGACCCCGGGACAGGGGGCGACGAGCAGTACGTC.

The chain carries TRBV14 and TRBJ2-1; possibly TRBD2 for D (5 bases). Trimming removed 0 bases from V and 10 bases from J, with 10 bases in between. The length of the CDR3 is 13 residues. Germline V gene lookup returns CDR1 SGHDN and CDR2 FVKESK. The CDR3 is CASSQDLDSEQFF. CDR3 bases: TGTGCCAGCAGCCAAGATCTGGACTCCGAGCAGTTCTTC.

The chain carries TRBV5-1 and TRBJ2-3; a weak D match, TRBD1 (6 bases). The CDR3 is made up of 15 amino acids. CDR1 is SGHRS and CDR2 is YFSETQ in the germline V gene. Trimming left V 0 bases short and J 0 bases short, with 8 bases between. The CDR3 DNA reads as TGCGCCAGCAGCTTGGGGGGGCCAAGCACAGATACGCAGTATTTT. It translates to CASSLGGPSTDTQYF.

This chain links TRBV29-1 with TRBJ2-1; no clear D gene. The CDR3 is made up of 14 amino acids. From germline, CDR1 is SQVTM and CDR2 ANQGSEA. V lost 4 bases and J lost 0, with 10 bases in between. The CDR3 spells CSVVWPFSYNEQFF. The CDR3 nucleotides are TGCAGCGTTGTGTGGCCATTCTCCTACAATGAGCAGTTCTTC.

This chain uses TRBV28 with TRBJ1-2; no clear D gene. The CDR3 contains 12 residues. Per the germline V gene, CDR1 is MDHEN and CDR2 is SYDVKM. Trimming shortened V by 5 bases and J by 2 bases, and 6 bases separated the two germline ends. CDR3 sequence: CASSRGNYGYTF. For the CDR3, the DNA is TGTGCCAGCAGTCGAGGGAACTATGGCTACACCTTC.

Worth noting for this clone: Other DNA sequences from this sample encode an identical CDR3 as well. V is TRBV19 and J is TRBJ2-3; 7 nucleotides align to TRBD2. In germline, CDR1 is LNHDA, CDR2 SQIVND (reference sequence). The CDR3 totals 18 residues. This chain's CDR3 is CATSKLEGLAVSTDTQYF. CDR3 coding DNA: TGTGCAACTAGTAAGTTGGAGGGTCTAGCGGTTAGCACAGATACGCAGTATTTT. The full variable domain, in which reference TRBV19 and TRBJ2-3 provide the parts outside the CDR3, is DGGITQSPKYLFRKEGQNVTLSCEQNLNHDAMYWYRQDPGQGLRLIYYSQIVNDFQKGDIAEGYSVSREKKESFPLTVTSAQKNPTAFYLCATSKLEGLAVSTDTQYFGPGTRLTVL.

By frequency, this clone is medium-sized (0.01 to 0.1%). The V gene is TRBV6-6, the J gene TRBJ2-7, with D perhaps TRBD1 (6 bases). V gave up 4 bases and J gave up 8 bases, with 18 bases separating them. Germline V gene data show CDR1 as MNHNY and CDR2 as SVGAGI (reference sequence). The CDR3 consists of 14 residues. CDR3 in amino acids: CASSSAPDRSQQYV. The CDR3 DNA follows: TGTGCCAGCAGTTCCGCCCCGGACAGATCCCAGCAGTACGTC.

The chain employs TRBV11-3 and TRBJ2-3, with 11 bases aligning to TRBD1. The CDR3 is 17 amino acids. CDR1 SGHNT and CDR2 YENEEA come from the germline V gene. The ends lost 3 bases at V and 5 bases at J; junction bases unmatched: 10. CDR3 region: CASSLDGQGALGDTQYF. CDR3 in DNA: TGTGCCAGCAGCTTGGACGGACAGGGGGCACTAGGAGATACGCAGTATTTT.

This chain uses TRBV4-2 with TRBJ2-3; tentative D call: TRBD2 (6 bases). V was pared by 3 bases and J by 2 bases, with 18 bases between. Per germline, CDR1 LGHNA and CDR2 YNFKEQ. This CDR3 region has 17 residues. The CDR3 DNA reads as TGTGCCAGCAGCCATGTCGAGGGGAGGTTTGACACAGATACGCAGTATTTT. It is translated as CASSHVEGRFDTDTQYF.

J is TRBJ1-6 and V is TRBV5-1, with TRBD1 as a possible D gene (5 bases). Trimming shortened V by 4 bases and J by 7 bases, and 18 bases separated the two germline ends. Germline V CDR1 and CDR2: SGHRS, YFSETQ. The CDR3 runs to 16 residues. The CDR3 is CASSPLDSLGNSPLHF. CDR3 nucleotide sequence: TGCGCCAGCAGCCCCCTCGACAGTTTGGGAAATTCACCCCTCCACTTT.

V is TRBV28 and J is TRBJ2-5, with 9 bases aligning to TRBD1. Germline values: CDR1 MDHEN, CDR2 SYDVKM. Losses at the gene ends were 4 bases for V and 1 base for J; bases not matched to a gene: 10. This CDR3 is built from 17 residues. The CDR3 here is CASSSPPAGQGQETQYF. The DNA of the CDR3 is TGTGCCAGCAGTTCTCCCCCGGCGGGACAGGGCCAAGAGACCCAGTACTTC.

The genes are TRBV5-1 and TRBJ1-6; 8 nucleotides line up with TRBD1. V lost 0 bases to trimming and J lost 14 bases; unmatched junction nucleotides: 13. CDR1 is SGHRS and CDR2 is YFSETQ in the germline V gene. This CDR3 contains 16 residues. This CDR3 reads CASSLGRDRRIGTLHF. CDR3 nucleotides: TGCGCCAGCAGCTTGGGGCGGGACAGGCGTATCGGGACCCTCCACTTT. Full variable domain (outside the CDR3, taken from reference TRBV5-1 and TRBJ1-6): KAGVTQTPRYLIKTRGQQVTLSCSPISGHRSVSWYQQTPGQGLQFLFEYFSETQRNKGNFPGRFSGRQFSNSRSEMNVSTLELGDSALYLCASSLGRDRRIGTLHFGNGTRLTVT.

The rearrangement uses TRBV30 and TRBJ2-5, with 15 bases that match TRBD2. V lost 5 bases and J lost 4; bases outside the gene matches: 2. This CDR3 is built from 14 residues. Germline CDR1 reads GTSNPN; CDR2 reads SVGIG (reference sequence). The CDR3 is CAWGLAGGRETQYF. The CDR3, as DNA: TGTGCCTGGGGACTAGCGGGGGGGCGAGAGACCCAGTACTTC. Filled out from reference TRBV30 and TRBJ2-5, the complete variable domain reads SQTIHQWPATLVQPVGSPLSLECTVEGTSNPNLYWYRQAAGRGLQLLFYSVGIGQISSEVPQNLSASRPQDRQFILSSKKLLLSDSGFYLCAWGLAGGRETQYFGPGTRLLVL.

The genes are TRBV7-9 and TRBJ1-3; D uncertain. The ends were cut back, 8 bases at V and 0 bases at J, with 11 bases in the middle. Looked up from germline, CDR1 is SEHNR and CDR2 is FQNEAQ (reference sequence). The CDR3 is 14 residues long. CDR3 nucleotides: TGTGCCAGCTTGACACTTAACTCTGGAAACACCATATATTTT. Its translation: CASLTLNSGNTIYF.

V is TRBV4-1 and J is TRBJ2-1; a possible D gene is TRBD1 (6 bases). Germline V gene data show CDR1 as MGHRA and CDR2 as YSYEKL. V was trimmed by 1 base and J by 1 base, leaving 11 bases between them. The CDR3 extends over 16 amino acids. The CDR3 protein is CASSQGDRRSYNEQFF. The CDR3 DNA is TGCGCCAGCAGCCAAGGAGACAGGCGGTCCTACAATGAGCAGTTCTTC.

V is TRBV27 and J is TRBJ1-1; D is unclear. Trimming left V 5 bases short and J 3 bases short, with 13 bases between. CDR1 is MNHEY, CDR2 SMNVEV, per germline (reference sequence). The CDR3 extends over 14 amino acids. CDR3 nucleotides: TGTGCCAGCAGTCCTTGGGCAGAGCACACTGAAGCTTTCTTT. Translated, it gives CASSPWAEHTEAFF.

The chain combines TRBV19 with TRBJ1-1, with 7 bases matching TRBD1. From germline, CDR1 is LNHDA and CDR2 SQIVND (reference sequence). The CDR3 is made up of 14 amino acids. After removal of 1 base from V and 5 bases from J, the junction contained 4 bases not matched to a gene. The CDR3 reads CASSIGGGVTEAFF. The CDR3 bases are TGTGCCAGTAGTATAGGAGGGGGCGTTACTGAAGCTTTCTTT.

The V call is TRBV5-1, the J call TRBJ2-7; tentative D call: TRBD2 (5 bases). CDR1 is SGHRS and CDR2 is YFSETQ in the germline V gene. Trimming cost V 0 bases and J 2 bases, with 9 bases left between them. The CDR3 spans 14 residues. The CDR3 is CASSLGEPPYEQYF. For the CDR3, the DNA is TGCGCCAGCAGCTTGGGGGAGCCCCCCTACGAGCAGTACTTC. The complete variable domain, with remaining parts taken from reference TRBV5-1 and TRBJ2-7, reads KAGVTQTPRYLIKTRGQQVTLSCSPISGHRSVSWYQQTPGQGLQFLFEYFSETQRNKGNFPGRFSGRQFSNSRSEMNVSTLELGDSALYLCASSLGEPPYEQYFGPGTRLTVT.

The chain uses TRBV6-1 and TRBJ1-1; 7 bases agree with TRBD1. Germline V CDR1 and CDR2: MNHNS, SASEGT. V lost 4 bases, J lost 10 bases, and 15 bases stayed unmatched. The CDR3 consists of 15 residues. In nucleotides, the CDR3 is TGTGCCAGCAGTGCCCGGGACAGTCAAGGTAAGGGAGCTTTCTTT. This encodes CASSARDSQGKGAFF.

CDR3: CASTLTKSNTEAFF. The CDR3 DNA reads as TGTGCCAGCACCCTGACTAAAAGTAACACTGAAGCTTTCTTT. V and J are TRBV28 and TRBJ1-1, with D uncertain. The CDR3 runs to 14 residues. Germline CDR1 and CDR2: MDHEN and SYDVKM. The V and J ends lost 7 bases and 2 bases respectively, with 14 bases between them.

This chain uses TRBV4-2 with TRBJ2-1; 8 nucleotides line up with TRBD2. This CDR3 is 16 amino acids long. Germline CDR1 LGHNA, CDR2 YNFKEQ. J was trimmed by 8 bases and V by 1 base; bases with no gene match: 10. The CDR3 DNA reads TGTGCCAGCAGCCAAGCTGCAAGCGGGGGTTTCGATGAGCAGTTCTTC. Translation: CASSQAASGGFDEQFF.

The rearrangement links TRBV15 to TRBJ1-4; 9 nucleotides match TRBD1. This CDR3 is 14 amino acids long. V trimming: 6 bases; J trimming: 8 bases; junction bases outside the gene matches: 7. Germline CDR1 and CDR2: LNHNV and YYDKDF (reference sequence). The CDR3 sequence: CATRHETGGEKLFF. CDR3 in DNA: TGTGCCACCAGACACGAGACAGGGGGAGAAAAACTGTTTTTT.

This chain joins TRBV20-1 and TRBJ1-2; D unclear. Trimming left V 6 bases short and J 4 bases short, with 9 bases between. The CDR3 loop spans 11 amino acids. Per germline, CDR1 DFQATT and CDR2 SNEGSKA (reference sequence). The CDR3 nucleotides are TGCAGTGCCAAATCGAGCTATGGCTACACCTTC. It specifies CSAKSSYGYTF.

The chain couples TRBV19 to TRBJ2-3; D is uncertain. Germline V gene sequence: CDR1 LNHDA, CDR2 SQIVND (reference sequence). V lost 1 base to trimming and J lost 0 bases, with 17 bases between them. This CDR3 is built from 18 residues. In nucleotides, the CDR3 is TGTGCCAGTAGTATAGTCCCTCTGACTGTTCCTAGCACAGATACGCAGTATTTT. Protein sequence: CASSIVPLTVPSTDTQYF.

The J gene is TRBJ2-3, the V gene TRBV4-1, with a weak D call TRBD2 (6 bases). Trimming shortened V by 0 bases and J by 4 bases, and 17 bases separated the two germline ends. The CDR3 runs to 17 residues. CDR1 and CDR2 (germline): MGHRA, YSYEKL. CDR3 in amino acids: CASSQDRGMEKADTQYF. The DNA for the CDR3 is TGCGCCAGCAGCCAAGATCGGGGGATGGAGAAGGCAGATACGCAGTATTTT.

V is TRBV2 and J is TRBJ2-2, with 9 bases identical to TRBD1. Per the germline V gene, CDR1 is SNHLY and CDR2 is FYNNEI. The CDR3 consists of 15 residues. The V segment lost 7 bases and the J segment 4 bases; nucleotides outside the gene matches: 7. The CDR3 region is CASTPGQGRTGELFF. For the CDR3, the DNA is TGTGCCAGCACCCCGGGACAGGGCCGCACCGGGGAGCTGTTTTTT.